These T cell receptor beta chains were read from a single sample in a study of blood T cell repertoires in COVID-19. Using immunoSEQ multiplex PCR, the repertoire was profiled, and TCRdb retains in-frame clones only, with some absent. This sample has approximately 300,000 clones, with around 90% found just once. The sample was peripheral blood. The receptors derive from a man in his forties or fifties with active or convalescent COVID-19. The CDR3 runs from the conserved cysteine through the conserved F or W.

TRBJ2-1 | TRBV28 | CASSSQDRFNKQFF
TRBJ2-1 | TRBV10-2 | CASSEPSGGRGEQFF
TRBJ1-2 | TRBV21-1 | CASSKGLDRSYLSNYGYTF
TRBJ1-1 | TRBV30 | CAWSGREAFF
TRBJ2-1 | TRBV29-1 | CSVPGYNEQFF
TRBJ2-2 | TRBV19 | CASRWTGGDTGELFF